This TCR beta chain was captured by sequencing in a study of cytomegalovirus exposure and HLA in healthy donors. The V and J ends lost 6 bases and 2 bases respectively, with 8 bases between them. Germline loops: CDR1 MDHEN, CDR2 SYDVKM. The CDR3 runs 12 residues. Produced via immunoSEQ multiplex PCR; TCRdb's table is partial and in-frame only. In the table there are some 210,000 clones, about nine tenths of which are singletons. This receptor was taken from a woman aged 18-29 years in good health and CMV-seropositive. The sequenced sample consisted of PBMCs. J is TRBJ2-7 and V is TRBV28; D not resolved. CDR3 sequence (DNA): TGTGCCAGCAGACTATACACCTACGAGCAGTACTTC. It yields the protein CASRLYTYEQYF.